These 5 T cell receptor beta chains share one sample of origin, sequenced in a study of blood T cell repertoires in COVID-19 (dated by TCRdb to 2020 to 2022). Libraries came from the immunoSEQ multiplex PCR assay. TCRdb obtained this table from immuneACCESS and retained in-frame rearrangements with V and J assigned. These tables miss some clones; where compared with another copy, unresolved V genes account for less than half of the shortfall, and the remainder is unexplained. Within this sample are tens of thousands of clones, with 65% to 90% of them counted one time only. Approximately 20% of the sample comes from the top ten. The sequenced sample was peripheral blood. Receptors originate from a woman between 45 and 60 years old with acute or convalescent COVID-19.

The chain employs TRBV7-2 and TRBJ2-7; D is undetermined. The V and J ends lost 3 bases and 6 bases respectively, with 9 bases between them. The germline V gene encodes CDR1 SGHTA and CDR2 FQGNSA. This CDR3 has 12 residues. CDR3 sequence: CASSLGPGEQYF. The CDR3 DNA reads as TGTGCCAGCAGCTTGGGCCCTGGCGAGCAGTACTTC.

J is TRBJ2-1 and V is TRBV19, with D maybe TRBD2 (5 bases). The CDR3 sequence is 15 residues long. The germline V and J ends were trimmed by 4 bases and 5 bases, with 15 bases remaining between them. Germline V lookup: CDR1 LNHDA, CDR2 SQIVND (reference sequence). CDR3 region: CASSRPGLGNNEQFF. The CDR3 coding sequence is TGTGCCAGTAGTAGGCCAGGACTGGGAAACAATGAGCAGTTCTTC.

The chain uses TRBV7-2 and TRBJ1-5, with unresolved D. V lost 2 bases, J lost 6 bases, and 8 bases lay in between. The CDR3 length is 13 residues. The germline CDR1 and CDR2 sequences are SGHTA and FQGNSA. CDR3 residues: CASSLTQVQPQHF. The CDR3 nucleotides read TGTGCCAGCAGCTTAACACAAGTTCAGCCCCAGCATTTT.

This clone was seen once. V is TRBV14 and J is TRBJ2-2; 9 positions match TRBD2. Germline assignment: CDR1 SGHDN and CDR2 FVKESK. The J segment lost 6 bases and the V segment lost 7 bases, leaving 12 bases of the junction unmatched. This CDR3 comprises 16 residues. The CDR3 spells CASTPSSGRGSGELFF. As DNA, the CDR3 is TGTGCCAGCACCCCTAGTAGCGGGAGAGGGTCCGGGGAGCTGTTTTTT. The full variable domain, with the rest looked up from reference TRBV14 and TRBJ2-2, is EAGVTQFPSHSVIEKGQTVTLRCDPISGHDNLYWYRRVMGKEIKFLLHFVKESKQDESGMPNNRFLAERTGGTYSTLKVQPAELEDSGVYFCASTPSSGRGSGELFFGEGSRLTVL.

CDR3 bases: TGTGCCAGCAGTTTAACAGGGCTCACCGAGCAGTACTTC. Amino acids: CASSLTGLTEQYF. This rearrangement joins TRBV12-3 or TRBV12-4 to TRBJ2-7, with a possible D match to TRBD1 (6 bases). Trimming stripped 2 bases from V and 6 bases from J, with 11 bases between. The CDR3 is made up of 13 amino acids.